What follows is one TCR beta chain and its context. Its target is unknown. This sample stems from a study of a mutant IDH1 vaccine in newly diagnosed glioma. Background on the study: Vaccinations were initiated 4-6 weeks following radiotherapy alone, or were given together with temozolomide cycles. Patients were pretreated with radiotherapy, temozolomide, or both, mostly both.

Time point denoted: week 23, last vaccination. The study gave 300 ug of mutant IDH1 20-mer peptide per vaccine dose, with topical imiquimod. Donor tumors were new WHO grade 3 or 4 IDH1-mutant, ATRX-lost astrocytomas. The repertoire was sequenced with immunoSEQ multiplex PCR; TCRdb's copy has only in-frame clones and lacks some. Among approximately 66,000 clones listed, over 70% were seen once. Study results and caveats: Pseudoprogression seemingly bore no relation to changes in top peripheral T cell clonotypes.

This receptor was obtained from a young man with glioma. The sequenced sample was PBMCs, obtained from a glioma patient whose treatment included an IDH1 peptide vaccine.

DNA for the CDR3: TGTGCCAGTAGTATAGCCGACAGGGGTGCCTTTTACAATGAGCAGTTCTTC. Its translation: CASSIADRGAFYNEQFF. The V call is TRBV19, the J call TRBJ2-1, with 8 bases fitting TRBD1. J gave up 4 bases and V 1 base, and 9 bases lay outside the gene matches. The CDR3 extends over 17 amino acids. Looked up from germline, CDR1 is LNHDA and CDR2 is SQIVND (reference sequence).